This T cell receptor (beta chain) was retrieved from a study of blood T cell repertoires in COVID-19. For the study at large: Some COVID-19 samples were acute and others convalescent; all came from the United States, Italy and Spain. PBMCs, B-cell-depleted T cells, or T cells were the source of the cDNA or gDNA that made up the material.

The CDR3 is 14 residues long. CDR1 and CDR2 from the germline V gene are MNHNY and SVGAGI (reference sequence). Trimming stripped 5 bases from V and 4 bases from J, with 14 bases between. Original analysis: Reference gene primer amplification gave estimated nucleated cell counts. Measured with immunoSEQ multiplex PCR; TCRdb has only the in-frame clones, and not every one. Clonal size and the V and J genes are those of that table, whereas D and trimming came from the DNA. The data contain roughly 230,000 clones, around 90% of them singletons. This clonotype was sampled from a human donor in a cohort sampled during active COVID-19. The chain couples TRBV6-6 to TRBJ1-2; D is unresolved. Sequencing used peripheral blood. CDR3 in DNA: TGTGCCAGCAGTCCGCCAGACATCCCCTATGGCTACACCTTC. This codes for CASSPPDIPYGYTF.